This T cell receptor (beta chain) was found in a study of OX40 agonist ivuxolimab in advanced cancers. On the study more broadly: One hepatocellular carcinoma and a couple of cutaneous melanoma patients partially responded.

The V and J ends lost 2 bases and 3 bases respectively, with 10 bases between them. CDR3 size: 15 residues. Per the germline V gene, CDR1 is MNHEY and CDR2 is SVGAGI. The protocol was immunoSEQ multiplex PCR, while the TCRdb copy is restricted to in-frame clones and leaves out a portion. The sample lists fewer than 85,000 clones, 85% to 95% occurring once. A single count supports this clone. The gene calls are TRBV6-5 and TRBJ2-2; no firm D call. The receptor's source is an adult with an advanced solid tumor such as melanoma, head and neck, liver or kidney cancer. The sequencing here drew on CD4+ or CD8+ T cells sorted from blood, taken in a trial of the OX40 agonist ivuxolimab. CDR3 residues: CASSYVARDTGELFF. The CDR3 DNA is TGTGCCAGCAGTTACGTGGCCCGGGACACCGGGGAGCTGTTTTTT.